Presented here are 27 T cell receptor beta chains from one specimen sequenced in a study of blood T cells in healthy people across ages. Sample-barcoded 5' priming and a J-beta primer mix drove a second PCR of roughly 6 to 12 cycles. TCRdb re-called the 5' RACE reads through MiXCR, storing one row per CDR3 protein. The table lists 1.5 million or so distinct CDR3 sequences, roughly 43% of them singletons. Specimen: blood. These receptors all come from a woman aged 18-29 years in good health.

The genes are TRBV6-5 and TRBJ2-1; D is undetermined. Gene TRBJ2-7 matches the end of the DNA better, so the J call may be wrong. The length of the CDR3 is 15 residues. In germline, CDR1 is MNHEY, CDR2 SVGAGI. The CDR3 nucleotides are TGTGCCAGCAGTTACCTCCAGCGCTCCTACAATGAGCAGTACTTC. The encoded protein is CASSYLQRSYNEQYF.

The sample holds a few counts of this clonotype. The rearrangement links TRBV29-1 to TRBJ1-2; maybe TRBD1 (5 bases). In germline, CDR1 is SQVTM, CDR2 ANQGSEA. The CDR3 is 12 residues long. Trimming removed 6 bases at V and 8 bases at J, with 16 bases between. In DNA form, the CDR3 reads TGCAGCGTGATGGATTGGGACGCAGGCTACACCTTC. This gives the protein CSVMDWDAGYTF.

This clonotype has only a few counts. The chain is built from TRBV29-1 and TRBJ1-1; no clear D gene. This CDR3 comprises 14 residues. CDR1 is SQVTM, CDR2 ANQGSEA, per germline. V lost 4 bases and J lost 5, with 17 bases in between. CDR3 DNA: TGCAGCGTTGTATTAACAGTCTCGAGAACTGAAGCTTTCTTT. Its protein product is CSVVLTVSRTEAFF.

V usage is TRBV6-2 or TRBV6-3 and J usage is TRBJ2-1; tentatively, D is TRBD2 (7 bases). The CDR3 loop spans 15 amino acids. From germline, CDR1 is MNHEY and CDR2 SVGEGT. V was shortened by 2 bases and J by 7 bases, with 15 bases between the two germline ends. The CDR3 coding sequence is TGTGCCAGCAGTTACCGGGACAAAGCGGGGAATGAGCAGTTCTTC. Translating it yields CASSYRDKAGNEQFF.

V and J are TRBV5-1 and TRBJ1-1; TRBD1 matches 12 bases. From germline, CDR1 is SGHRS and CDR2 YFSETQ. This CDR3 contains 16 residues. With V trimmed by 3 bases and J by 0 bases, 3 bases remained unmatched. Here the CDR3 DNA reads TGCGCCAGCAGCTCGGGACAGGGGGCAATGAACACTGAAGCTTTCTTT. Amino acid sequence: CASSSGQGAMNTEAFF.

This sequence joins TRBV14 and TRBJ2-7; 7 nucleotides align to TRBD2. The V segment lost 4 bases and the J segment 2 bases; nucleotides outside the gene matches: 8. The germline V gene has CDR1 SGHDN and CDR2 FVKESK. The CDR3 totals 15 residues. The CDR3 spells CASSLFPSGTYEQYF. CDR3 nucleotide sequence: TGTGCCAGCAGCCTTTTCCCTAGCGGAACCTACGAGCAGTACTTC.

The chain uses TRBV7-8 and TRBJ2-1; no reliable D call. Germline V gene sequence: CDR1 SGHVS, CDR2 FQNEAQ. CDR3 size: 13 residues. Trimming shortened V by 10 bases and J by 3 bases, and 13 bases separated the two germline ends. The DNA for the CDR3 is TGTGCCATCATCACGGAAGGCTACAATGAGCAGTTCTTC. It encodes CAIITEGYNEQFF.

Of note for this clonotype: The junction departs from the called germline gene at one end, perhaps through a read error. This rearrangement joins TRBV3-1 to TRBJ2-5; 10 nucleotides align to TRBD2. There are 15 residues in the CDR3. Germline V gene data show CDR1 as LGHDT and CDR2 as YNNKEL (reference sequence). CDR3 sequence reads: CDSSQAAAGGGEQYF. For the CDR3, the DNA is TGTGACAGCAGCCAAGCAGCAGCGGGGGGGGGTGAGCAGTACTTC.

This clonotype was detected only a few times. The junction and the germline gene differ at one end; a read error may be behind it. CDR3 nucleotides: TGCAGCGTTGAAGTTGGGCCACAAGGGACCCAGTACTTC. It specifies CSVEVGPQGTQYF. This sequence joins TRBV29-1 and TRBJ2-7; no firm D call. The DNA end favors TRBJ2-5, so the J call may be wrong. The germline gives CDR1 SQVTM, CDR2 ANQGSEA. This CDR3 has 13 residues.

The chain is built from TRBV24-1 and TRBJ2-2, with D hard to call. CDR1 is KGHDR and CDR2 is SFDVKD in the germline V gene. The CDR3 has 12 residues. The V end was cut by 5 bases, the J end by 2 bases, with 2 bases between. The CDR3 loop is CATSGNTGELFF. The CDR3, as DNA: TGTGCCACCAGTGGTAACACCGGGGAGCTGTTTTTT.

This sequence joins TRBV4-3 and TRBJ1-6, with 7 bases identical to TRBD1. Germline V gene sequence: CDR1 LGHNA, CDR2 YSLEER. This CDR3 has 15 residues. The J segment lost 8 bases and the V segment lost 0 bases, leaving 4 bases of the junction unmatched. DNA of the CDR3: TGCGCCAGCAGCCAAGATGGGGGGACAGATTCACCCCTCCACTTT. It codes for CASSQDGGTDSPLHF.

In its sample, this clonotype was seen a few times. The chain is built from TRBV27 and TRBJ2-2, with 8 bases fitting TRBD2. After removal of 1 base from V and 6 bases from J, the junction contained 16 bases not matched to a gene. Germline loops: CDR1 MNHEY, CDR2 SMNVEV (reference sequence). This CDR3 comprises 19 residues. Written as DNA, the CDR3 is TGTGCCAGCAGTTTATATATCGACGGTGGGACTAGTCATTCCGGGGAGCTGTTTTTT. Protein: CASSLYIDGGTSHSGELFF.

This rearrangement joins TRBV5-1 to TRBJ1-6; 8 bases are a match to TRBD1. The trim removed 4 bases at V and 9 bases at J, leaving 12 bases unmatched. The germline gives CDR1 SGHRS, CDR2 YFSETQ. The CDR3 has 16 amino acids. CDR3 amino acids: CASSLGQDSPSSPLHF. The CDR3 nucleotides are TGCGCCAGCAGCCTGGGACAGGACTCCCCCTCTTCACCCCTCCACTTT.

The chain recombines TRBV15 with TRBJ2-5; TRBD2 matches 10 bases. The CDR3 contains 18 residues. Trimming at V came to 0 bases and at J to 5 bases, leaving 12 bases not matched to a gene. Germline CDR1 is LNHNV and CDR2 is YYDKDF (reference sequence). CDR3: CATSRDAASGSSRETQYF. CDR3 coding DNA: TGTGCCACCAGCAGAGATGCGGCTAGCGGGAGTTCTCGGGAGACCCAGTACTTC.

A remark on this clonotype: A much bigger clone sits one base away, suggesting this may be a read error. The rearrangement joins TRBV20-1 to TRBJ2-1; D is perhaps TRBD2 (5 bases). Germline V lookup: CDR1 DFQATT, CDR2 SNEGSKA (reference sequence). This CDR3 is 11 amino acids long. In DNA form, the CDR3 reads TGCAGTGCTAGCCCTAGCCATGAGCAGGTCTTC. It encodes CSASPSHEQVF.

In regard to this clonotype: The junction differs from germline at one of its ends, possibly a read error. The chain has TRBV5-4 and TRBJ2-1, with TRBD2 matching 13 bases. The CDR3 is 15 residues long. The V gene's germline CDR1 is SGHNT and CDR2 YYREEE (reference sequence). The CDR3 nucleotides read TGTGCCGGCAGGTTCGGGACTAGCGGGAACAATGAGCAGTTCTTC. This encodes CAGRFGTSGNNEQFF.

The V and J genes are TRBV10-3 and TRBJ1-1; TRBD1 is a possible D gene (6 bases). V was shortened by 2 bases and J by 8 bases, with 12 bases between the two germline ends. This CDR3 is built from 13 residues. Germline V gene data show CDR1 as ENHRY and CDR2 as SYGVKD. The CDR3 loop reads CAISELRDKEAFF. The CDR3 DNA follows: TGTGCCATCAGTGAGCTCCGGGACAAGGAAGCTTTCTTT.

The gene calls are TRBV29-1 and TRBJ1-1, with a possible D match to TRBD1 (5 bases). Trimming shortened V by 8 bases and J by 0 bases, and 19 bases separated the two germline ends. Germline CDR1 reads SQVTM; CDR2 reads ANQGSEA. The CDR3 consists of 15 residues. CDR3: CSFVAGWGMNTEAFF. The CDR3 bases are TGCAGCTTTGTGGCAGGGTGGGGCATGAACACTGAAGCTTTCTTT. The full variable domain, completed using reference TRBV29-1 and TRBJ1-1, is SAVISQKPSRDICQRGTSLTIQCQVDSQVTMMFWYRQQPGQSLTLIATANQGSEATYESGFVIDKFPISRPNLTFSTLTVSNMSPEDSSIYLCSFVAGWGMNTEAFFGQGTRLTVV.

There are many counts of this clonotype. The CDR3 region is CASSPSLTGEPYEQYF. For the CDR3, the DNA is TGCGCCAGCAGCCCAAGTCTGACAGGGGAGCCCTACGAGCAGTACTTC. The V gene is TRBV5-1, the J gene TRBJ2-7, with 8 bases matching TRBD1. The CDR3 is made up of 16 amino acids. In germline, CDR1 is SGHRS, CDR2 YFSETQ. V shed 4 bases, J shed 2 bases, and the junction held 11 bases outside the gene matches.

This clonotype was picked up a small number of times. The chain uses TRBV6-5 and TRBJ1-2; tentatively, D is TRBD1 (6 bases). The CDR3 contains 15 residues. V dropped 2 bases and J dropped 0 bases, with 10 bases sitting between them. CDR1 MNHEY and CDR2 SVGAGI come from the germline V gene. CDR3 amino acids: CASSYGAGANYGYTF. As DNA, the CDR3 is TGTGCCAGCAGTTACGGGGCAGGGGCTAACTATGGCTACACCTTC.

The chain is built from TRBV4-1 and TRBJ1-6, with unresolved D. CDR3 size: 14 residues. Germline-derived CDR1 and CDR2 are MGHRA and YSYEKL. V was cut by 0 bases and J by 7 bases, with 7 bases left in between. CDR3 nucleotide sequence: TGCGCCAGCAGCCAAGATCGGCGGAATTCACCCCTCCACTTT. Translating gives CASSQDRRNSPLHF.

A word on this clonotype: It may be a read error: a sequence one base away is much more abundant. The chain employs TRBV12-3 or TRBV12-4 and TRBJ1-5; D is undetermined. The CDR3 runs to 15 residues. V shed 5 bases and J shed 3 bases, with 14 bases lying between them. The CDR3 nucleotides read TGTGCCAGCAGTCTCGGAGAAACTGACAATCAGCCCCAGCATTTT. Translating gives CASSLGETDNQPQHF.

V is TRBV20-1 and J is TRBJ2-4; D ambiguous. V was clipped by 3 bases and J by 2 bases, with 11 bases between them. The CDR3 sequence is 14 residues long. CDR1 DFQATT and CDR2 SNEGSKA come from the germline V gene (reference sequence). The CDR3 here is CSASRVLTKNIQYF. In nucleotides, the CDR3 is TGCAGTGCTAGCCGAGTGTTGACCAAAAACATTCAGTACTTC.

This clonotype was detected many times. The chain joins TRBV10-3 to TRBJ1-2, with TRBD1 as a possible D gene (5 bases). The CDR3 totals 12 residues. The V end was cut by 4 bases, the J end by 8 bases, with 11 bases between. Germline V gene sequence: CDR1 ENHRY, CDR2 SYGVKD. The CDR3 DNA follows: TGTGCCATCAGTGTAGTGGGGCGAGGCTACACCTTC. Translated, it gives CAISVVGRGYTF.

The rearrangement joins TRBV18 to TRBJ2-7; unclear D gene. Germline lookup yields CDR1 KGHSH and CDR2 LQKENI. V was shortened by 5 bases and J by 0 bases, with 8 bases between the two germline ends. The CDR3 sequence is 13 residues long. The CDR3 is CASSGRSSYEQYF. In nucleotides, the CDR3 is TGTGCCAGCTCAGGCAGGAGCTCCTACGAGCAGTACTTC.

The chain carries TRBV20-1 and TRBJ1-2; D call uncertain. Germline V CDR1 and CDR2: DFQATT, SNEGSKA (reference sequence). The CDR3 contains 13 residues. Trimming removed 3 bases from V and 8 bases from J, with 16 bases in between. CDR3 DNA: TGCAGTGCTAGTTTAAGGATAAAGGGAGGCTACACCTTC. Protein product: CSASLRIKGGYTF.

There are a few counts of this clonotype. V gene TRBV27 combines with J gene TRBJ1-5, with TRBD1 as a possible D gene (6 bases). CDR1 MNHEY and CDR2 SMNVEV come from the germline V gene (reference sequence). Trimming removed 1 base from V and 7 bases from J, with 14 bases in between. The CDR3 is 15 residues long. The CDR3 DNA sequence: TGTGCCAGCAGTTTATACGGGGGGCCAAGGCAGCCCCAGCATTTT. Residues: CASSLYGGPRQPQHF.